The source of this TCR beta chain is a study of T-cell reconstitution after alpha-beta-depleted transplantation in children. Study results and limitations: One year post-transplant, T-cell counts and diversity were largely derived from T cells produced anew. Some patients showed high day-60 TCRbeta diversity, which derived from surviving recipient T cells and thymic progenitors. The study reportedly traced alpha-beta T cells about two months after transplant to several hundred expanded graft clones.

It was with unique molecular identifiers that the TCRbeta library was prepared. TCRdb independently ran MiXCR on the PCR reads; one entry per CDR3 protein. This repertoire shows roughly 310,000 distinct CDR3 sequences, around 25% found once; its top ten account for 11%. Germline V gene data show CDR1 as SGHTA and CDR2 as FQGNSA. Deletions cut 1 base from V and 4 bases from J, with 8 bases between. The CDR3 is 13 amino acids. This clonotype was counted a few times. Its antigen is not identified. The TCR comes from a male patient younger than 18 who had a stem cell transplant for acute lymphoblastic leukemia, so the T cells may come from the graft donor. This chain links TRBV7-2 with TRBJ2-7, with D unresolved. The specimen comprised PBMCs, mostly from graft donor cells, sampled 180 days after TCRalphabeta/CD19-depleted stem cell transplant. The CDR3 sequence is CASSLDLWYEQYF. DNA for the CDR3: TGTGCCAGCAGCTTAGACTTGTGGTACGAGCAGTACTTC. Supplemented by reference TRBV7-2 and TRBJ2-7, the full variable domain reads GAGVSQSPSNKVTEKGKDVELRCDPISGHTALYWYRQSLGQGLEFLIYFQGNSAPDKSGLPSDRFSAERTGGSVSTLTIQRTQQEDSAVYLCASSLDLWYEQYFGPGTRLTVT.